This record covers a single TCR beta chain. This same CDR3 is encoded by further DNA sequences in the sample. Data came from immunoSEQ multiplex PCR; TCRdb stores just in-frame clones and leaves some out. The sample carries about 1,500,000 clones, roughly 97% recorded once. V lost 0 bases and J 0 bases, leaving 5 bases between the germline ends. Germline CDR1 and CDR2: MNHEY and SVGAGI. There are 14 residues in the CDR3. The data stem from a study of shared clonotypes between healthy human individuals. The clonotype originates from a man aged 25-45 years in good health. Sequenced material: naive CD4+ T cells sorted from blood. The sample's subset: CD45RA+ positively selected. The chain recombines TRBV6-5 with TRBJ1-1; no clear D. This CDR3 reads CASSYSRVNTEAFF. The CDR3, as DNA: TGTGCCAGCAGTTACTCGCGGGTGAACACTGAAGCTTTCTTT.